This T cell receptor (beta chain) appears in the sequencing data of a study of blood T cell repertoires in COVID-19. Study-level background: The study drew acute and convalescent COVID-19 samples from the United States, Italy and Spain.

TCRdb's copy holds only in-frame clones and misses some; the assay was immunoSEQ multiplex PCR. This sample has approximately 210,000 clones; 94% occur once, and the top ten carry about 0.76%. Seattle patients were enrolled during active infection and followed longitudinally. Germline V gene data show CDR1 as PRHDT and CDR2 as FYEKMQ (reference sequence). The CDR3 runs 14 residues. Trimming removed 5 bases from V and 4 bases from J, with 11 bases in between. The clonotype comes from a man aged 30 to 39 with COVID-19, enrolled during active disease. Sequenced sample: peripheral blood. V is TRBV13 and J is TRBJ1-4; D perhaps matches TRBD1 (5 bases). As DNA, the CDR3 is TGTGCCAGCAGCAAAGGGGTCGGTAATGAAAAACTGTTTTTT. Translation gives CASSKGVGNEKLFF.